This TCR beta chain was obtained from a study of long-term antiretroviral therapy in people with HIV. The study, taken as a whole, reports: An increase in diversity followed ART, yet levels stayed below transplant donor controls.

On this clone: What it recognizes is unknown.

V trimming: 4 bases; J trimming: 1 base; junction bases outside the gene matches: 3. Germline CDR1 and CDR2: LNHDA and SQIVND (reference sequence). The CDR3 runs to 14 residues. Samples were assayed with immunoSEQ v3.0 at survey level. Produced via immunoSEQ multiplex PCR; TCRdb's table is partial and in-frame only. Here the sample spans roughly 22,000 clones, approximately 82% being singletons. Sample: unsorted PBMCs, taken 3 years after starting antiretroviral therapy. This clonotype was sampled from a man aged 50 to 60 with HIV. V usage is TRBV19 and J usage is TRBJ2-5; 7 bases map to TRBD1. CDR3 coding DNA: TGTGCCAGTAGTAGCGACAGGGCCCAAGAGACCCAGTACTTC. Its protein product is CASSSDRAQETQYF.